This is a list of T cell receptor beta chains from one sample in a study of cytomegalovirus exposure and HLA in healthy donors. Using immunoSEQ multiplex PCR, the repertoire was profiled, and TCRdb retains in-frame clones only, with some absent. Of fewer than 150,000 clones listed, about 70% were seen once; the top ten hold about 3.8%. Sequenced: PBMCs. Receptor source: a man between 18 and 29 years old in good health and CMV-seronegative. CDR3s include the opening cysteine and the closing phenylalanine or tryptophan. D genes are given only for firm matches. Rows may omit the clone size; those that give it use once, few, many or a size class.

d_gene	v_gene	j_gene	abundance	CDR3aa	CDR3nt
.	TRBV11-3	TRBJ1-2	many	CASSSPGQGNYGYTF	TGTGCCAGCAGCTCGCCGGGACAAGGGAACTATGGCTACACCTTC
.	TRBV19	TRBJ2-3	.	CASSIPSARTDTQYF	TGTGCCAGTAGTATCCCTAGCGCGCGCACAGATACGCAGTATTTT
.	TRBV28	TRBJ2-2	.	CASSLGGLAGELFF	TGTGCCAGCAGTTTGGGGGGGCTCGCCGGGGAGCTGTTTTTT
.	TRBV2	TRBJ1-2	.	CASSEGQGVNYGYTF	TGTGCCAGCAGTGAAGGGCAGGGCGTTAACTATGGCTACACCTTC
TRBD2	TRBV27	TRBJ2-1	once	CASSYGTSGPNNEQFF	TGTGCCAGCAGTTACGGGACTAGCGGACCAAACAATGAGCAGTTCTTC
TRBD2	TRBV5-1	TRBJ2-2	.	CASSPLAGGAGELFF	TGCGCCAGCAGCCCGCTAGCGGGAGGGGCCGGGGAGCTGTTTTTT
TRBD1	TRBV5-6	TRBJ1-4	.	CASSLLRQGATNEKLFF	TGTGCCAGCAGCTTGTTGAGACAGGGTGCAACTAATGAAAAACTGTTTTTT
TRBD2	TRBV7-9	TRBJ2-7	.	CASSWGLADYEQYF	TGTGCCAGCAGCTGGGGACTAGCGGACTACGAGCAGTACTTC
TRBD1	TRBV6-1	TRBJ1-2	.	CASSERGTGGGYGYTF	TGTGCCAGCAGCGAAAGGGGGACAGGGGGCGGCTATGGCTACACCTTC
.	TRBV5-1	TRBJ1-1	.	CASSWGGMNTEAFF	TGCGCCAGCAGCTGGGGGGGGATGAACACTGAAGCTTTCTTT
TRBD2	TRBV2	TRBJ2-1	.	CASSGLAGEFDEQFF	TGTGCCAGCAGTGGACTAGCGGGAGAGTTCGATGAGCAGTTCTTC
.	TRBV6-5	TRBJ1-5	.	CASSYAGDQPQHF	TGTGCCAGCAGTTACGCGGGGGATCAGCCCCAGCATTTT
.	TRBV18	TRBJ2-2	.	CASSPYKTGELFF	TGTGCCAGCTCACCCTATAAAACCGGGGAGCTGTTTTTT
.	TRBV5-1	TRBJ2-5	.	CASSTTETQYF	TGCGCCAGCAGCACTACAGAGACCCAGTACTTC
.	TRBV5-1	TRBJ2-1	.	CASSALGDNEQFF	TGCGCCAGCAGCGCCTTGGGCGACAATGAGCAGTTCTTC
TRBD1	TRBV19	TRBJ1-6	.	CASSILDRARTPLHF	TGTGCCAGTAGTATATTGGACAGGGCTAGGACACCCCTCCACTTT
.	TRBV30	TRBJ1-5	.	CAWGVGSNQPQHF	TGTGCCTGGGGAGTAGGTAGCAATCAGCCCCAGCATTTT
.	TRBV27	TRBJ2-7	.	CASSLLRTTYEQYF	TGTGCCAGCAGTTTACTTAGGACTACCTACGAGCAGTACTTC
.	TRBV18	TRBJ2-1	.	CASSLLEPFHEQFF	TGTGCCAGCTCACTGCTGGAGCCCTTCCATGAGCAGTTCTTC
TRBD1	TRBV7-9	TRBJ2-7	.	CASSLGTGLEQYF	TGTGCCAGCAGCTTGGGGACAGGGCTCGAGCAGTACTTC
.	TRBV18	TRBJ2-7	.	CASSPPTGLSGYEQYF	TGTGCCAGCTCACCACCGACAGGCCTCTCGGGCTACGAGCAGTACTTC
.	TRBV27	TRBJ2-1	.	CASTFLYQGTPYNEQFF	TGTGCCAGCACTTTCCTATACCAGGGGACCCCCTACAATGAGCAGTTCTTC
.	TRBV4-2	TRBJ1-4	.	CASSHLGGAEPSGEKLFF	TGTGCCAGCAGCCATTTGGGAGGGGCCGAACCCTCGGGTGAAAAACTGTTTTTT
.	TRBV7-2	TRBJ1-6	.	CASSLGLTASALHF	TGTGCCAGCAGCTTAGGACTAACAGCCTCAGCCCTCCACTTT
.	TRBV6-1	TRBJ1-1	.	CASRITGGETEAFF	TGTGCCAGCAGAATTACAGGTGGAGAGACTGAAGCTTTCTTT
TRBD1	TRBV27	TRBJ2-1	few	CASSLSTGGNEQFF	TGTGCCAGCAGTTTATCTACAGGGGGCAATGAGCAGTTCTTC
.	TRBV2	TRBJ2-3	.	CASSGGTTSTDTQYF	TGTGCCAGCAGTGGGGGGACAACTAGCACAGATACGCAGTATTTT
TRBD1	TRBV19	TRBJ1-4	.	CASSPNRGEKLFF	TGTGCCAGTAGTCCGAACAGGGGAGAAAAACTGTTTTTT
TRBD1	TRBV7-9	TRBJ1-1	.	CASSLRGTGNTEAFF	TGTGCCAGCAGCTTACGCGGGACAGGAAACACTGAAGCTTTCTTT
TRBD1	TRBV6-1	TRBJ2-4	.	CASIDRELAKNIQYF	TGTGCCAGCATCGACAGGGAACTAGCCAAAAACATTCAGTACTTC
TRBD1	TRBV11-2	TRBJ2-7	.	CASSASGTGVGEQYF	TGTGCCAGCAGCGCCAGTGGGACAGGGGTGGGCGAGCAGTACTTC
.	TRBV25-1	TRBJ1-2	.	CASESRRVGYTF	TGTGCCAGCGAGTCACGCAGGGTCGGCTACACCTTC
TRBD2	TRBV27	TRBJ2-2	once	CASSSRTSGLYTGELFF	TGTGCCAGCAGTTCCCGGACTAGCGGACTTTACACCGGGGAGCTGTTTTTT
TRBD1	TRBV6-5	TRBJ1-2	.	CASSSTPSGGMEGYTF	TGTGCCAGCAGTTCCACACCCTCAGGGGGGATGGAGGGCTACACCTTC
.	TRBV5-1	TRBJ2-7	.	CASSLGHTRLF	TGCGCCAGCAGCCTCGGACATACCCGGCTTTTC
.	TRBV28	TRBJ1-2	.	CASSLEAGLKDGYTF	TGTGCCAGCAGTTTAGAGGCAGGGTTGAAAGATGGCTACACCTTC
TRBD2	TRBV19	TRBJ2-1	once	CASAEPGLAGVQSSYNEQFF	TGTGCCAGCGCCGAACCGGGACTAGCGGGGGTACAGAGCTCCTACAATGAGCAGTTCTTC
.	TRBV7-6	TRBJ2-7	.	CASSLTAVYEQYF	TGTGCCAGCAGCTTAACAGCGGTCTACGAGCAGTACTTC
TRBD2	TRBV28	TRBJ2-3	.	CASSLLAGGPDTQYF	TGTGCCAGCAGTTTACTAGCGGGAGGGCCGGATACGCAGTATTTT
TRBD2	TRBV2	TRBJ2-7	few	CASSLPYVAGAGEQYF	TGTGCCAGCAGTTTACCTTACGTAGCGGGAGCTGGTGAGCAGTACTTC
.	TRBV5-1	TRBJ1-1	few	CASSLAYGDMNTEAFF	TGCGCCAGCAGCTTGGCCTACGGGGACATGAACACTGAAGCTTTCTTT
TRBD1	TRBV19	TRBJ1-1	.	CASSKAGTGGTEAFF	TGTGCCAGTAGTAAGGCCGGGACAGGGGGCACTGAAGCTTTCTTT
TRBD2	TRBV5-4	TRBJ2-7	once	CASSIGLAGIYEQYF	TGTGCCAGCAGCATCGGACTAGCGGGAATCTACGAGCAGTACTTC
.	TRBV30	TRBJ2-1	.	CTWSQGWGAYNEQFF	TGTACCTGGAGTCAGGGCTGGGGGGCCTACAATGAGCAGTTCTTC
.	TRBV7-3	TRBJ1-4	.	CASSSGVGEKLFF	TGTGCCAGCAGCTCGGGGGTCGGCGAAAAACTGTTTTTT
.	TRBV5-1	TRBJ2-1	.	CASSLAAGVDEQFF	TGCGCCAGCAGCTTGGCGGCAGGGGTTGATGAGCAGTTCTTC
TRBD2	TRBV27	TRBJ2-2	.	CASSFGGDDTGELFF	TGTGCCAGCAGTTTTGGGGGGGATGACACCGGGGAGCTGTTTTTT
TRBD1	TRBV13	TRBJ1-2	.	CASSSGQGVYGYTF	TGTGCCAGCAGCTCGGGACAGGGCGTCTATGGCTACACCTTC
TRBD1	TRBV30	TRBJ1-4	.	CAWSLTGGVEKLFF	TGTGCCTGGAGCCTGACAGGGGGTGTCGAAAAACTGTTTTTT
TRBD2	TRBV30	TRBJ2-3	.	CAWSAIAGGTDTQYF	TGTGCCTGGAGTGCAATAGCGGGGGGAACAGATACGCAGTATTTT